These 22 T cell receptor beta chains originate from one sample sequenced in a study of response to subunit inactivated influenza vaccine. One entry per CDR3 protein, called by TCRdb with MiXCR from the RT-PCR reads. The sample includes fewer than 650,000 distinct CDR3 sequences, approximately 12% of them seen just once. The input for sequencing was PBMCs from blood, taken roughly 6 weeks after vaccination. The receptor source for this set is a man aged 45-65 years who received an inactivated influenza vaccine.

This clonotype was observed a few times. The rearrangement joins TRBV18 to TRBJ2-4; D possibly matches TRBD1 or TRBD2 (6 bases each). Looked up from germline, CDR1 is KGHSH and CDR2 is LQKENI. The V and J ends lost 2 bases and 0 bases respectively, with 11 bases between them. This CDR3 has 16 residues. CDR3: CASSPRGTLAKNIQYF. Written as DNA, the CDR3 is TGTGCCAGCTCACCAAGGGGGACTTTAGCCAAAAACATTCAGTACTTC. Filled out from reference TRBV18 and TRBJ2-4, the complete variable domain reads NAGVMQNPRHLVRRRGQEARLRCSPMKGHSHVYWYRQLPEEGLKFMVYLQKENIIDESGMPKERFSAEFPKEGPSILRIQQVVRGDSAAYFCASSPRGTLAKNIQYFGAGTRLSVL.

This clonotype was seen a few times. The chain recombines TRBV7-6 with TRBJ2-1, with 8 positions matching TRBD1. The CDR3 is 13 residues long. V lost 4 bases to trimming and J lost 9 bases; unmatched junction nucleotides: 5. In germline, CDR1 is SGHVS, CDR2 FNYEAQ. The CDR3 spells CASSSDRDGEQFF. For the CDR3, the DNA is TGTGCCAGCAGCTCGGACAGGGATGGTGAGCAGTTCTTC.

The sample holds a few counts of this clonotype. The chain joins TRBV7-6 to TRBJ2-5, with 14 bases aligning to TRBD2. V lost 0 bases and J lost 3; bases outside the gene matches: 18. The length of the CDR3 is 22 residues. In germline, CDR1 is SGHVS, CDR2 FNYEAQ. The CDR3 region is CASSLAIKTSGRATIQKETQYF. CDR3 nucleotide sequence: TGTGCCAGCAGCTTAGCGATCAAGACTAGCGGGAGGGCTACCATACAGAAAGAGACCCAGTACTTC.

The V gene is TRBV5-1, the J gene TRBJ2-5; 8 nucleotides match TRBD2. CDR1 is SGHRS and CDR2 is YFSETQ in the germline V gene. The junction had 8 bases not matched to a gene; V was cut back by 6 bases and J by 4 bases. This CDR3 is built from 14 residues. The DNA for the CDR3 is TGCGCCAGCACCGGGGGGGCCTTTGGAGAGACCCAGTACTTC. It translates to CASTGGAFGETQYF.

This chain connects TRBV12-3 or TRBV12-4 to TRBJ2-1; D gene uncertain. The CDR3 sequence is 14 residues long. Trimming pared 2 bases from V and 7 bases from J, leaving 12 bases between. This chain's CDR3 is CASSLSLLGNEQFF. The DNA of the CDR3 is TGTGCCAGCAGTTTAAGTTTGTTGGGGAATGAGCAGTTCTTC.

This clonotype was detected only a few times. This sequence joins TRBV6-1 and TRBJ2-1; TRBD2 matches 10 bases. Germline V gene sequence: CDR1 MNHNS, CDR2 SASEGT. This CDR3 spans 13 amino acids. Unmatched junction bases numbered 2, after V lost 6 bases and J lost 6 bases. In nucleotides, the CDR3 is TGTGCCAGCAGGCGACTAGCGGGCAATGAGCAGTTCTTC. Translated, it gives CASRRLAGNEQFF.

This clonotype was observed a few times. CDR3: CSVRRRGNTGELFF. In DNA form, the CDR3 reads TGCAGCGTGAGGAGAAGGGGGAACACCGGGGAGCTGTTTTTT. V gene TRBV29-1 combines with J gene TRBJ2-2; tentatively, D is TRBD1 (5 bases). Trimming shortened V by 6 bases and J by 1 base, and 12 bases separated the two germline ends. The germline V gene has CDR1 SQVTM and CDR2 ANQGSEA. The CDR3 runs 14 residues.

This chain uses TRBV2 with TRBJ2-7, with TRBD1 identical over 10 bases. The CDR3 contains 15 residues. Trimming at V came to 10 bases and at J to 7 bases, leaving 16 bases not matched to a gene. Germline CDR1 SNHLY, CDR2 FYNNEI. The CDR3 protein is CAIETPGQGILEQYF. CDR3 bases: TGTGCCATCGAGACACCGGGACAGGGGATCTTGGAGCAGTACTTC.

This clonotype was seen a handful of times. The chain has TRBV4-1 and TRBJ2-1; maybe TRBD2 (5 bases). The V end was cut by 1 base, the J end by 10 bases, with 17 bases between. The CDR3 consists of 15 residues. The germline gives CDR1 MGHRA, CDR2 YSYEKL. CDR3: CASSQAGLSTMEQFF. CDR3 DNA sequence: TGCGCCAGCAGCCAAGCCGGACTTTCTACAATGGAGCAGTTCTTC.

This clonotype occurred a few times. This sequence joins TRBV12-3 or TRBV12-4 and TRBJ2-5; D is perhaps TRBD2 (7 bases). Near its end, the DNA agrees better with TRBJ2-3, so the J call may be wrong. This CDR3 is 12 amino acids long. CDR3: CASSPRGGTQYF. CDR3 coding DNA: TGTGCCAGCAGCCCAAGGGGGGGAACGCAGTATTTT.

This clonotype was seen repeatedly, ten times or more. The V and J genes are TRBV5-1 and TRBJ1-2; no definite D call. CDR3 length: 11 residues. The germline V gene has CDR1 SGHRS and CDR2 YFSETQ. V lost 2 bases and J 10 bases, leaving 9 bases between the germline ends. The CDR3 coding sequence is TGCGCCAGCAGCTTCGGACTGTTCTACACCTTC. It codes for CASSFGLFYTF.

The V gene is TRBV20-1, the J gene TRBJ2-3, with 10 bases fitting TRBD2. The CDR3 spans 15 residues. V shed 1 base and J 5 bases; nucleotides not matched to a gene: 6. CDR1 and CDR2 from the germline V gene are DFQATT and SNEGSKA (reference sequence). The CDR3: CSARAGTSEGDTQYF. The DNA of the CDR3 is TGCAGTGCTAGAGCAGGGACTAGCGAGGGAGATACGCAGTATTTT.

Only a few counts were recorded for this clonotype. The V and J genes are TRBV5-5 and TRBJ2-7; D possibly corresponds to TRBD2 (6 bases). The CDR3 covers 16 residues. Trimming took off 4 bases at V and 2 bases at J, with 19 bases between the two ends. CDR1 and CDR2 from the germline V gene are SGHKS and YYEKEE (reference sequence). The chain's CDR3 is CASSRLGGDGAYEQYF. In DNA form, the CDR3 reads TGTGCCAGCAGCAGGCTGGGGGGTGACGGAGCCTACGAGCAGTACTTC.

J is TRBJ2-3 and V is TRBV7-2; D gene uncertain. The CDR3 totals 15 residues. V lost 3 bases and J lost 1, with 11 bases in between. Germline CDR1 SGHTA, CDR2 FQGNSA. As DNA, the CDR3 is TGTGCCAGCAGCTTCCAGATCTCACGCACAGATACGCAGTATTTT. Encoded protein: CASSFQISRTDTQYF.

The chain recombines TRBV20-1 with TRBJ2-3; 8 positions match TRBD2. Germline CDR1 and CDR2: DFQATT and SNEGSKA (reference sequence). V lost 2 bases, J lost 1 base, and 8 bases stayed unmatched. The CDR3 contains 16 residues. Written as DNA, the CDR3 is TGCAGTGCTAGACCTTTCAGCGGGGGAGGCACAGATACGCAGTATTTT. This codes for CSARPFSGGGTDTQYF.

The chain employs TRBV28 and TRBJ2-7; maybe TRBD1 (5 bases). The germline V gene encodes CDR1 MDHEN and CDR2 SYDVKM. V gave up 2 bases and J gave up 6 bases, with 8 bases separating them. CDR3 length: 12 amino acids. The CDR3 DNA reads as TGTGCCAGCAGTTTACCAGGGCGCGAGCAGTACTTC. It specifies CASSLPGREQYF.

This clonotype was picked up a small number of times. This chain uses TRBV2 with TRBJ2-3; 9 bases fit TRBD1. The ends lost 6 bases at V and 4 bases at J; junction bases unmatched: 8. The CDR3 has 15 amino acids. Germline V CDR1 and CDR2: SNHLY, FYNNEI. The chain's CDR3 is CASSVQGADADTQYF. The CDR3 DNA is TGTGCCAGCAGCGTACAGGGGGCCGACGCAGATACGCAGTATTTT.

In the case of this clonotype: One base away lies a much larger clone, so this may be a sequencing read error. J is TRBJ2-5 and V is TRBV29-1, with 8 bases identical to TRBD1. This CDR3 has 13 amino acids. Germline V lookup: CDR1 SQVTM, CDR2 ANQGSEA. This CDR3 reads CILSTGVGETQYF. The CDR3 coding sequence is TGCATCCTATCGACAGGGGTCGGGGAGACCCAGTACTTC.

This clonotype occurred a few times. This chain links TRBV11-2 with TRBJ2-3; 13 bases fit TRBD2. This CDR3 contains 18 residues. Trimming cost V 5 bases and J 4 bases; bases outside gene matches: 12. Germline V gives CDR1 SGHAT, CDR2 FQNNGV. The CDR3 DNA reads as TGTGCCAGCAGCCCCCATGGACTAGCGGGGGAGCAAGCAGATACGCAGTATTTT. Translation gives CASSPHGLAGEQADTQYF. The whole variable domain, remainder taken from reference TRBV11-2 and TRBJ2-3, is EAGVAQSPRYKIIEKRQSVAFWCNPISGHATLYWYQQILGQGPKLLIQFQNNGVVDDSQLPKDRFSAERLKGVDSTLKIQPAKLEDSAVYLCASSPHGLAGEQADTQYFGPGTRLTVL.

This clonotype turned up a few times. V is TRBV20-1 and J is TRBJ2-3; D not resolved. Germline V lookup: CDR1 DFQATT, CDR2 SNEGSKA (reference sequence). Trimming pared 7 bases from V and 3 bases from J, leaving 11 bases between. CDR3 length equals 12 residues. DNA for the CDR3: TGCAGTGTTGCCGCCCCAACAGATACGCAGTATTTT. This translates into CSVAAPTDTQYF.

A note on this clonotype: Just one base apart from a much larger clone, this may be a read error. This chain connects TRBV24-1 to TRBJ2-2; D might be TRBD2 (5 bases). In germline, CDR1 is KGHDR, CDR2 SFDVKD. The ends were cut back, 11 bases at V and 2 bases at J, with 23 bases in the middle. The CDR3 spans 17 residues. The CDR3 sequence: CANQDQKASCNTGELFF. CDR3 nucleotide sequence: TGTGCCAACCAGGACCAAAAGGCTAGCTGTAACACCGGGGAGCTGTTTTTT.

In its sample, this clonotype was seen a few times. CDR3: CASSLWKNYGYTF. CDR3 DNA: TGTGCCAGCAGCTTGTGGAAGAACTATGGCTACACCTTC. The rearrangement uses TRBV5-5 and TRBJ1-2; D gene ambiguous. The CDR3 runs 13 residues. With 1 base removed from V and 2 bases from J, the gap between germline ends came to 6 bases. The V gene's germline CDR1 is SGHKS and CDR2 YYEKEE (reference sequence). The variable domain in full, with the rest retrieved from reference TRBV5-5 and TRBJ1-2, is DAGVTQSPTHLIKTRGQQVTLRCSPISGHKSVSWYQQVLGQGPQFIFQYYEKEERGRGNFPDRFSARQFPNYSSELNVNALLLGDSALYLCASSLWKNYGYTFGSGTRLTVV.